This T cell receptor (beta chain) is drawn from a study of shared clonotypes between healthy human individuals. Study-level results: Donor clonotype sharing was expected to depend on sequencing depth.

V was trimmed by 8 bases and J by 7 bases, leaving 20 bases between them. Germline V gene lookup returns CDR1 MDHEN and CDR2 SYDVKM. This CDR3 spans 15 amino acids. Worth noting for this clone: Its antigen is currently unknown.

Profiling relied on immunoSEQ multiplex PCR, and the TCRdb table lists in-frame clones only, not all of them. The sample has about 1.4 million clones; roughly 96% are singletons. Naive CD45RA+ and memory CD45RA-negative subsets were split from CD4+ cells. This TCR came from a man aged 25-40 years in good health. The sample was naive CD4+ T cells sorted from blood. Subset here: CD45RA+ positively selected. The V and J genes are TRBV28 and TRBJ2-2; a possible D gene is TRBD2 (5 bases). The CDR3 DNA sequence: TGTGCCAGCGGTGGAGGACTCCCCCCCGGCGGGGAGCTGTTTTTT. It specifies CASGGGLPPGGELFF.